This T cell receptor (beta chain) was captured in a study of OX40 agonist ivuxolimab in advanced cancers. Regarding the complete study: Ivuxolimab, which targeted the costimulatory receptor OX40 (CD134), was an agonistic, fully human IgG2 monoclonal antibody. Intravenous ivuxolimab was administered to patients every 2 weeks at six dose levels: 0.01, 0.1, 0.3, 1.5, 3 and 10 mg/kg. Patients were allowed to have had prior anti-PD-1, anti-PD-L1 or anti-CTLA-4 therapy, and approximately 40% of the dose-escalation patients had been treated with checkpoint inhibitors. Partial responses occurred in three dose-escalation patients, of whom one had hepatocellular carcinoma and two had cutaneous melanoma. In the dose-escalation cohort, around four fifths of patients were male, and the mean age was 60 years with a range of about 23 to 79. Of the 50 to 55 dose-escalation patients, hepatocellular carcinoma was present in about 20, melanoma in roughly 15, renal cell carcinoma in 9 and head and neck cancer in 9. The paper reports the monotherapy dose-escalation portion (N of about 50 patients) of the phase I ivuxolimab trial. Peripheral TCRbeta sequencing aimed to test whether ivuxolimab altered TCR sequence diversity and caused clonal T-cell expansion. Study-level results and caveats: Antigen specificity was not determined for the clonally expanded peripheral T cells. Low levels of normalized T-cell clonal expansion were also seen in some patients who did not respond. Clonal expansion of both CD4+ and CD8+ blood T cells was observed from baseline to week 6 at doses 0.1 to 3.0 mg/kg. In the 0.1-3.0 mg/kg groups, partial responders had among the lowest normalized peripheral clonal expansion, particularly in CD8+ T cells. On average, CD8+ T cells showed more expanded clones than CD4+ T cells after ivuxolimab.

Patients with a history of autoimmune disease or receiving systemic immunosuppression were excluded from the trial. In every dose cohort, peripheral blood was drawn for TCR sequencing at baseline, cycle 4 day 1, and cycle 7 day 1. The samples were taken from a phase I, first-in-human, multicenter, open-label dose-escalation trial of ivuxolimab. Adults with locally advanced or metastatic head and neck squamous cell, hepatocellular, melanoma or renal cell carcinoma were enrolled in the trial. Before TCR sequencing, CD4+ T cells and CD8+ T cells were sorted from peripheral blood as separate populations. Genomic DNA was extracted from sorted cells for sequencing of the TCRbeta CDR3 region. TCRbeta CDR3 regions were sequenced using the immunoSEQ Assay. The table was pulled from immuneACCESS by TCRdb, which kept in-frame rearrangements only. Such tables lose some clones; where checked, under half of the loss comes from unresolved V genes, and the rest has no known cause. Within this sample are around 75,000 clones, with more than 70% of them counted one time only. Together, the top ten hold about a tenth of the sample.

Regarding this clone: It lacks a known antigen. No much larger clone exists at a distance of one base, and base qualities are not known.

This material consisted of CD4+ or CD8+ T cells sorted from blood, taken in a trial of the OX40 agonist ivuxolimab. The receptor comes from an adult with an advanced solid tumor such as melanoma, head and neck, liver or kidney cancer.

The DNA sequence follows: TGTGCCAGCAGCCCCGGGGGAAATCAATACGAGCAGTACTTC. Its translation is CASSPGGNQYEQYF. The V and J segments used are TRBV5-5 and TRBJ2-7, with a tentative D gene TRBD2 over 6 matching bases. Relative to germline, V is 4 bases shorter and J is 4 bases shorter, with 15 bases between their ends. CDR1 and CDR2 are read off the germline V gene (reference sequence) as SGHKS and YYEKEE. Counted from cysteine to phenylalanine, this CDR3 has 14 amino acids. The read is trimmed to its CDR3 DNA, 42 bases read in frame from base 1.